The 25 T cell receptor beta chains below were found in one sample sequenced in a study of Graves' ophthalmopathy and Graves' hyperthyroidism. RNA transcripts were the template, and TCR beta CDR3 regions were amplified from them. Second-round multiplex PCR came after a first-round RT-PCR that employed HTBI primers. TCRdb redid the calling of the multiplex PCR reads with MiXCR, one entry per CDR3 protein. Of some 350,000 distinct CDR3 sequences in the sample, about 17% were seen once. Sequenced sample: peripheral blood. These TCRs come from an adult woman with stable Graves' hyperthyroidism.

The sample holds many counts of this clonotype. The genes are TRBV11-3 and TRBJ1-3; D gene ambiguous. V lost 1 base and J lost 0, with 16 bases in between. CDR3 length: 18 residues. Germline CDR1 is SGHNT and CDR2 is YENEEA. CDR3 sequence: CASSLGYRTDSSGNTIYF. CDR3 in DNA: TGTGCCAGCAGCTTAGGGTATCGGACTGATAGCTCTGGAAACACCATATATTTT. The complete variable domain, with remaining parts taken from reference TRBV11-3 and TRBJ1-3, reads EAGVVQSPRYKIIEKKQPVAFWCNPISGHNTLYWYLQNLGQGPELLIRYENEEAVDDSQLPKDRFSAERLKGVDSTLKIQPAELGDSAVYLCASSLGYRTDSSGNTIYFGEGSWLTVV.

This clonotype was seen repeatedly, ten times or more. The chain uses TRBV7-4 and TRBJ2-7, with TRBD2 as a possible D gene (6 bases). The length of the CDR3 is 14 residues. Germline-derived CDR1 and CDR2 are SGHVT and SQSDAQ. Trimming took 3 bases from V and 7 from J, leaving 16 bases between them. CDR3 coding DNA: TGTGCCAGCAGCTTTGCCAGGAGCGGAGGGGAGCAGTACTTC. The encoded protein is CASSFARSGGEQYF.

This clonotype has ten or more counts. The rearrangement links TRBV28 to TRBJ2-2; the D is unclear. The CDR3 runs 12 residues. V shed 2 bases and J shed 6 bases, with 4 bases lying between them. The germline V gene has CDR1 MDHEN and CDR2 SYDVKM. The CDR3: CASSLISGELFF. The CDR3 DNA sequence: TGTGCCAGCAGTTTAATCTCCGGGGAGCTGTTTTTT.

This clonotype was observed a handful of times. The chain links TRBV7-2 to TRBJ1-5, with a tentative D call TRBD1 (6 bases). This CDR3 contains 14 residues. V lost 0 bases and J 11 bases, leaving 14 bases between the germline ends. Germline V CDR1 and CDR2: SGHTA, FQGNSA. The CDR3 reads CASSLAGQQWSQHF. DNA of the CDR3: TGTGCCAGCAGCTTAGCTGGACAGCAATGGTCCCAGCATTTT. The full variable domain, completed using reference TRBV7-2 and TRBJ1-5, is GAGVSQSPSNKVTEKGKDVELRCDPISGHTALYWYRQSLGQGLEFLIYFQGNSAPDKSGLPSDRFSAERTGGSVSTLTIQRTQQEDSAVYLCASSLAGQQWSQHFGDGTRLSIL.

This clonotype showed up many times. J is TRBJ1-1 and V is TRBV4-1; D remains ambiguous. The CDR3 totals 17 residues. CDR1 is MGHRA and CDR2 is YSYEKL in the germline V gene. Trimming removed 0 bases at V and 0 bases at J, with 14 bases between. DNA of the CDR3: TGCGCCAGCAGCCAAGAGCCCAGCCCTGCTTTGAACACTGAAGCTTTCTTT. Encoded protein: CASSQEPSPALNTEAFF.

In this sample, this clonotype turned up many times. The chain employs TRBV28 and TRBJ2-2, with D unclear. The CDR3 totals 12 residues. The germline CDR1 and CDR2 sequences are MDHEN and SYDVKM. Trimming cost V 7 bases and J 7 bases, with 10 bases left between them. The CDR3 sequence is CASMSGVGELFF. As DNA, the CDR3 is TGTGCCAGCATGTCAGGAGTCGGGGAGCTGTTTTTT.

This clonotype appeared many times. This chain connects TRBV28 to TRBJ2-7; the D is unclear. The length of the CDR3 is 14 residues. Germline V gene sequence: CDR1 MDHEN, CDR2 SYDVKM. Trimming cost V 3 bases and J 6 bases, with 15 bases left between them. In DNA form, the CDR3 reads TGTGCCAGCAGTTTTTTCGGATTACGCGGCGAGCAGTACTTC. Protein sequence: CASSFFGLRGEQYF.

The chain uses TRBV6-1 and TRBJ1-1; possibly TRBD1 for D (6 bases). V was pared by 6 bases and J by 5 bases, with 13 bases between. Germline values: CDR1 MNHNS, CDR2 SASEGT. This CDR3 contains 13 residues. The DNA for the CDR3 is TGTGCCAGCAGCACCGACAGGCGGACTGAAGCTTTCTTT. It specifies CASSTDRRTEAFF.

This clonotype was detected ten times or more. J is TRBJ2-7 and V is TRBV28; TRBD2 aligns across 9 bases. Germline V gene data show CDR1 as MDHEN and CDR2 as SYDVKM. This CDR3 contains 17 residues. V lost 6 bases and J lost 3; bases outside the gene matches: 15. CDR3 residues: CASSGDFIAGAVYEQYF. CDR3 DNA: TGTGCCAGCAGCGGAGACTTCATAGCGGGAGCAGTCTACGAGCAGTACTTC. The entire variable domain, with the rest obtained from reference TRBV28 and TRBJ2-7, is as follows: DVKVTQSSRYLVKRTGEKVFLECVQDMDHENMFWYRQDPGLGLRLIYFSYDVKMKEKGDIPEGYSVSREKKERFSLILESASTNQTSMYLCASSGDFIAGAVYEQYFGPGTRLTVT.

This clonotype was counted at least ten times. The chain couples TRBV5-1 to TRBJ2-2, with a possible D match to TRBD1 (7 bases). Trimming left V 0 bases short and J 4 bases short, with 28 bases between. This CDR3 is built from 21 residues. Germline V CDR1 and CDR2: SGHRS, YFSETQ. The CDR3 reads CASSLAGVSLDQGGITGELFF. The CDR3 DNA reads TGCGCCAGCAGCTTGGCCGGTGTTTCATTGGATCAGGGGGGTATCACCGGGGAGCTGTTTTTT.

This clonotype was seen a handful of times. The chain employs TRBV19 and TRBJ2-7; 8 nucleotides line up with TRBD2. V was clipped by 4 bases and J by 3 bases; unmatched bases: 2. The CDR3 runs 13 residues. Germline V gene lookup returns CDR1 LNHDA and CDR2 SQIVND (reference sequence). The CDR3 DNA reads TGTGCCAGTAGTACGGGACTAGTCTACGAGCAGTACTTC. Protein product: CASSTGLVYEQYF.

Many counts were recorded for this clonotype. The chain carries TRBV12-3 or TRBV12-4 and TRBJ1-5; D is perhaps TRBD1 (6 bases). CDR3 length: 14 residues. Trimming took 2 bases from V and 7 from J, leaving 12 bases between them. The CDR3 nucleotides read TGTGCCAGCAGTTTAACAGGGCCTGGACAGCCCCAGCATTTT. Translation gives CASSLTGPGQPQHF.

In regard to this clonotype: A read error may explain this, as a much larger clone is one base away. V is TRBV4-1 and J is TRBJ2-7; D is ambiguous. Germline V lookup: CDR1 MGHRA, CDR2 YSYEKL. There are 15 residues in the CDR3. CDR3 amino acids: CAISRVLARFGEQYF. DNA for the CDR3: TGCGCCATCAGCCGGGTCTTGGCCCGATTTGGCGAGCAGTACTTC.

This clonotype was detected many times. The genes are TRBV28 and TRBJ2-7, with D possibly TRBD2 on 5 matching bases. The ends were cut back, 5 bases at V and 3 bases at J, with 11 bases in the middle. Germline loops: CDR1 MDHEN, CDR2 SYDVKM. The CDR3 runs 13 residues. CDR3 protein: CASSIVRGYEQYF. The DNA for the CDR3 is TGTGCCAGCAGTATAGTTCGGGGCTACGAGCAGTACTTC.

This clonotype was seen at least ten times. This chain joins TRBV7-2 and TRBJ1-6, with a tentative D call TRBD1 (6 bases). Trimming left V 2 bases short and J 9 bases short, with 14 bases between. CDR1 is SGHTA and CDR2 is FQGNSA in the germline V gene. This CDR3 comprises 15 residues. DNA for the CDR3: TGTGCCAGCAGCTTAATACAGGGCCTCCCTTCACCCCTCCACTTT. Its translation: CASSLIQGLPSPLHF.

This clonotype was recorded many times. This chain uses TRBV5-8 with TRBJ2-7, with D possibly matching TRBD2 (7 bases). V shed 0 bases and J shed 3 bases, with 10 bases lying between them. Germline CDR1 is SGHTS and CDR2 is YDEGEE. This CDR3 comprises 14 residues. The DNA for the CDR3 is TGTGCCAGCAGCTTGGCGGGGGGCTACTACGAGCAGTACTTC. This translates into CASSLAGGYYEQYF.

This clonotype occurred many times. This chain joins TRBV27 and TRBJ2-7, with unresolved D. There are 13 residues in the CDR3. CDR1 is MNHEY and CDR2 is SMNVEV in the germline V gene (reference sequence). V was shortened by 1 base and J by 1 base, with 5 bases between the two germline ends. CDR3 residues: CASSLFISYEQYF. CDR3 bases: TGTGCCAGCAGTTTATTTATATCCTACGAGCAGTACTTC.

The sample holds many counts of this clonotype. The chain carries TRBV4-3 and TRBJ1-1, with 8 positions matching TRBD1. In germline, CDR1 is LGHNA, CDR2 YSLEER. This CDR3 comprises 15 residues. V shed 1 base, J shed 5 bases, and the junction held 6 bases outside the gene matches. CDR3 in amino acids: CASSQGDRDRTEAFF. In nucleotides, the CDR3 is TGCGCCAGCAGCCAAGGGGACCGGGACAGGACTGAAGCTTTCTTT.

In this sample, this clonotype turned up many times. Sequence at one end of the junction differs from germline and may be a read error. The V and J genes are TRBV12-3 or TRBV12-4 and TRBJ2-7; 10 nucleotides align to TRBD2. CDR3 length: 15 residues. CDR3 bases: TGTGCCAGCAGTGTAGCGGGAGGAGGGTCCTACGAGCAGTACTTC. Translated: CASSVAGGGSYEQYF.

This clonotype was picked up many times. The chain is built from TRBV5-1 and TRBJ1-2; TRBD1 agrees at 7 bases. Trimming removed 3 bases from V and 6 bases from J; junction bases left unmatched: 8. CDR3 length equals 14 residues. Germline V gene data show CDR1 as SGHRS and CDR2 as YFSETQ. Here the CDR3 reads CASSSRIGGNGYTF. Written as DNA, the CDR3 is TGCGCCAGCAGCTCCAGGATAGGGGGCAATGGCTACACCTTC.

This clonotype was detected ten times or more. The genes are TRBV4-1 and TRBJ2-7; 9 nucleotides match TRBD2. Trimming at V came to 4 bases and at J to 5 bases, leaving 9 bases not matched to a gene. This CDR3 contains 15 residues. The germline V gene has CDR1 MGHRA and CDR2 YSYEKL. DNA of the CDR3: TGCGCCAGCAGCCTCCTGGGACTAGCAGCCGACGAGCAGTACTTC. Translated, it gives CASSLLGLAADEQYF.

The chain uses TRBV27 and TRBJ2-7; TRBD1 aligns across 8 bases. The CDR3 has 15 residues. The germline gives CDR1 MNHEY, CDR2 SMNVEV (reference sequence). Losses at the gene ends were 10 bases for V and 3 bases for J; bases not matched to a gene: 14. The CDR3 here is CATRPARTGYYEQYF. CDR3 DNA: TGTGCCACCCGGCCTGCACGGACAGGGTACTACGAGCAGTACTTC.

The rearrangement joins TRBV5-1 to TRBJ1-1, with no clear D. Germline CDR1 and CDR2: SGHRS and YFSETQ. This CDR3 has 16 amino acids. Trimming shortened V by 0 bases and J by 4 bases, and 16 bases separated the two germline ends. The CDR3 DNA sequence: TGCGCCAGCAGCTTGGTGTCTGGGGTGCAAGGCACTGAAGCTTTCTTT. Translation: CASSLVSGVQGTEAFF.

This clonotype was seen at least ten times. This chain links TRBV28 with TRBJ2-7; 8 bases align to TRBD2. Unmatched junction bases numbered 7, after V lost 1 base and J lost 5 bases. CDR3 length equals 15 residues. The germline V gene has CDR1 MDHEN and CDR2 SYDVKM. The DNA for the CDR3 is TGTGCCAGCAGTTTATCCTTCACTAGCGGAAACGAGCAGTACTTC. This gives the protein CASSLSFTSGNEQYF.

Ten or more counts support this clonotype. The CDR3: CASGGGPYTSTGRPSYEQYF. The CDR3 DNA is TGTGCCAGCGGAGGAGGCCCTTATACTTCGACAGGTCGCCCTTCCTACGAGCAGTACTTC. This rearrangement joins TRBV6-4 to TRBJ2-7, with D possibly matching TRBD1 (6 bases). CDR1 MRHNA and CDR2 SNTAGT come from the germline V gene. The ends were cut back, 8 bases at V and 1 base at J, with 33 bases in the middle. This CDR3 contains 20 residues.